The clone carrying this T cell receptor beta chain was picked up many times. The source of the sample is a study of neurological immune-mediated disorders. A single record per CDR3 protein comes from TCRdb applying MiXCR to the 5' RACE reads. The sample gives around 16,000 distinct CDR3 sequences, 3.5% of which show up once; just over 20% is in the top ten. Material for sequencing was CD8+ T cells from blood. The sequence came from a woman aged 40 to 49 in good health.

The CDR3 nucleotides read TGCAGCTTTCGACTCGGAGGTGAGCAGTTCTTC. It yields the protein CSFRLGGEQFF. V usage is TRBV29-1 and J usage is TRBJ2-1; TRBD2 is a possible D gene (5 bases). The germline V and J ends were trimmed by 8 bases and 9 bases, with 14 bases remaining between them. Germline V gives CDR1 SQVTM, CDR2 ANQGSEA. This CDR3 comprises 11 residues.